The rows below give T cell receptor beta chains drawn from one sample of a study of blood T cell repertoires in COVID-19. Using immunoSEQ multiplex PCR, the repertoire was profiled, and TCRdb retains in-frame clones only, with some absent. This table has a few hundred thousand clones, 89% appearing once. Sequencing used peripheral blood. Source of these receptors: a woman in her fifties or sixties with acute or convalescent COVID-19. Both conserved end residues are part of each CDR3. Each record gives: clone size, J gene, CDR3 length, V gene, D gene, CDR3 protein, CDR3 DNA. A D gene is named only where the DNA matches it firmly. Clone size appears in some rows only: once, few, many, or a class for an expanded clone.

clone size: -
J gene: TRBJ2-3
CDR3 length: 18
V gene: TRBV18
D gene: TRBD2
CDR3 protein: CASSPTGTSGSLADTQYF
CDR3 DNA: TGTGCCAGCTCACCAACCGGGACTAGCGGGAGTCTTGCAGATACGCAGTATTTT

clone size: -
J gene: TRBJ1-3
CDR3 length: 15
V gene: TRBV5-8
D gene: TRBD1
CDR3 protein: CASTQPRDRGNTIYF
CDR3 DNA: TGTGCCAGCACCCAGCCCAGGGACAGAGGAAACACCATATATTTT

clone size: few
J gene: TRBJ2-7
CDR3 length: 15
V gene: TRBV27
D gene: TRBD2
CDR3 protein: CASRLAGGPSYEQYF
CDR3 DNA: TGTGCCAGCAGACTAGCGGGAGGGCCCTCCTACGAGCAGTACTTC

clone size: -
J gene: TRBJ1-2
CDR3 length: 15
V gene: TRBV7-2
D gene: -
CDR3 protein: CASSLAVGQGYGYTF
CDR3 DNA: TGTGCCAGCAGCTTAGCGGTGGGTCAGGGCTATGGCTACACCTTC

clone size: -
J gene: TRBJ1-2
CDR3 length: 15
V gene: TRBV9
D gene: TRBD1
CDR3 protein: CASSPTATGDYGYTF
CDR3 DNA: TGTGCCAGCAGCCCGACTGCCACAGGGGATTATGGCTACACCTTC

clone size: -
J gene: TRBJ2-3
CDR3 length: 16
V gene: TRBV5-1
D gene: TRBD2
CDR3 protein: CASRFGLGGSTDTQYF
CDR3 DNA: TGCGCCAGCAGGTTTGGTTTGGGGGGGAGCACAGATACGCAGTATTTT

clone size: once
J gene: TRBJ2-5
CDR3 length: 13
V gene: TRBV14
D gene: -
CDR3 protein: CASSQDSQETQYF
CDR3 DNA: TGTGCCAGCAGCCAAGACAGCCAAGAGACCCAGTACTTC

clone size: -
J gene: TRBJ2-1
CDR3 length: 16
V gene: TRBV4-1
D gene: -
CDR3 protein: CASSHPLDSVVNEQFF
CDR3 DNA: TGCGCCAGCAGCCACCCTCTGGACAGCGTGGTGAATGAGCAGTTCTTC

clone size: -
J gene: TRBJ2-3
CDR3 length: 16
V gene: TRBV5-4
D gene: -
CDR3 protein: CASSLMLAPDTDTQYF
CDR3 DNA: TGTGCCAGCAGCTTGATGCTAGCGCCAGACACAGATACGCAGTATTTT

clone size: once
J gene: TRBJ2-5
CDR3 length: 13
V gene: TRBV18
D gene: -
CDR3 protein: CASSPTLQETQYF
CDR3 DNA: TGTGCCAGCTCACCCACATTACAAGAGACCCAGTACTTC

clone size: -
J gene: TRBJ2-1
CDR3 length: 14
V gene: TRBV10-3
D gene: TRBD1
CDR3 protein: CAINDRGPYNEQFF
CDR3 DNA: TGTGCCATCAACGACAGGGGACCCTACAATGAGCAGTTCTTC

clone size: -
J gene: TRBJ1-5
CDR3 length: 14
V gene: TRBV6-2/TRBV6-3
D gene: -
CDR3 protein: CASSRSVSNQPQHF
CDR3 DNA: TGTGCCAGCAGTCGGTCGGTGAGCAATCAGCCCCAGCATTTT

clone size: -
J gene: TRBJ2-2
CDR3 length: 12
V gene: TRBV7-2
D gene: -
CDR3 protein: CASRTGTGELFF
CDR3 DNA: TGTGCCAGCAGGACGGGCACCGGGGAGCTGTTTTTT

clone size: -
J gene: TRBJ2-2
CDR3 length: 16
V gene: TRBV4-2
D gene: -
CDR3 protein: CASSQESAGNTGELFF
CDR3 DNA: TGTGCCAGCAGCCAAGAATCCGCCGGGAACACCGGGGAGCTGTTTTTT

clone size: -
J gene: TRBJ2-5
CDR3 length: 12
V gene: TRBV2
D gene: -
CDR3 protein: CASIGESETQYF
CDR3 DNA: TGTGCCAGCATCGGGGAGTCGGAGACCCAGTACTTC

clone size: -
J gene: TRBJ1-2
CDR3 length: 18
V gene: TRBV5-1
D gene: TRBD1
CDR3 protein: CASSLGPGTGNLNYGYTF
CDR3 DNA: TGCGCCAGCAGCTTGGGTCCCGGGACAGGTAACCTGAACTATGGCTACACCTTC

clone size: -
J gene: TRBJ1-6
CDR3 length: 12
V gene: TRBV25-1
D gene: -
CDR3 protein: CASSELNSPLHF
CDR3 DNA: TGTGCCAGCAGTGAGCTAAATTCACCCCTCCACTTT

clone size: once
J gene: TRBJ2-1
CDR3 length: 12
V gene: TRBV7-6
D gene: TRBD1
CDR3 protein: CASSFTGDEQFF
CDR3 DNA: TGTGCCAGCAGTTTCACAGGGGACGAGCAGTTCTTC

clone size: -
J gene: TRBJ2-7
CDR3 length: 14
V gene: TRBV7-9
D gene: TRBD1
CDR3 protein: CASSLVGRGNEQYF
CDR3 DNA: TGTGCCAGCAGCTTAGTTGGCAGGGGGAACGAGCAGTACTTC

clone size: -
J gene: TRBJ2-6
CDR3 length: 16
V gene: TRBV29-1
D gene: -
CDR3 protein: CSVEDRPGTGANVLTF
CDR3 DNA: TGCAGCGTTGAAGATCGGCCGGGGACTGGGGCCAACGTCCTGACTTTC

clone size: -
J gene: TRBJ1-1
CDR3 length: 13
V gene: TRBV16
D gene: TRBD1
CDR3 protein: CASSQQGGTEAFF
CDR3 DNA: TGTGCCAGCAGCCAACAGGGGGGCACTGAAGCTTTCTTT

clone size: many
J gene: TRBJ2-5
CDR3 length: 15
V gene: TRBV3-1/TRBV3-2
D gene: -
CDR3 protein: CASSQEGGYQETQYF
CDR3 DNA: TGTGCCAGCAGCCAAGAAGGCGGGTACCAAGAGACCCAGTACTTC

clone size: -
J gene: TRBJ1-6
CDR3 length: 15
V gene: TRBV20-1
D gene: TRBD1
CDR3 protein: CSASPGTGPNSPLHF
CDR3 DNA: TGCAGTGCTAGTCCCGGGACAGGGCCTAATTCACCCCTCCACTTT

clone size: -
J gene: TRBJ2-5
CDR3 length: 13
V gene: TRBV28
D gene: TRBD1
CDR3 protein: CASSFQGEKTQYF
CDR3 DNA: TGTGCCAGCAGTTTTCAGGGGGAAAAGACCCAGTACTTC

clone size: -
J gene: TRBJ2-7
CDR3 length: 17
V gene: TRBV3-1/TRBV3-2
D gene: -
CDR3 protein: CASSQAQGRSNLYEQYF
CDR3 DNA: TGTGCCAGCAGCCAAGCTCAGGGCAGATCAAACCTCTACGAGCAGTACTTC

clone size: -
J gene: TRBJ1-1
CDR3 length: 12
V gene: TRBV27
D gene: -
CDR3 protein: CASLSRNTEAFF
CDR3 DNA: TGTGCCAGCCTTTCTCGGAACACTGAAGCTTTCTTT

clone size: -
J gene: TRBJ2-7
CDR3 length: 15
V gene: TRBV11-3
D gene: TRBD1
CDR3 protein: CASSRDRGPTYEQYF
CDR3 DNA: TGTGCCAGCAGCCGAGACAGGGGTCCTACCTACGAGCAGTACTTC